Shown below are 20 T cell receptor beta chains from a single sample sequenced in a study of cytomegalovirus exposure and HLA in healthy donors. Measured with immunoSEQ multiplex PCR; TCRdb has only the in-frame clones, and not every one. The sample carries 250,000 to 300,000 clones, around 90% recorded once. The sequencing input was PBMCs. The receptors were gathered from a woman between 18 and 29 years old in good health and CMV-seronegative.

This chain joins TRBV5-1 and TRBJ2-5; D possibly corresponds to TRBD1 (6 bases). Germline-derived CDR1 and CDR2 are SGHRS and YFSETQ. V lost 1 base and J lost 5, with 18 bases in between. This CDR3 is 16 amino acids long. The CDR3 nucleotides are TGCGCCAGCAGCTTGAATCCAGCAGGGGAAGGGGAGACCCAGTACTTC. It yields the protein CASSLNPAGEGETQYF. The full variable domain, its missing parts supplied by reference TRBV5-1 and TRBJ2-5, is KAGVTQTPRYLIKTRGQQVTLSCSPISGHRSVSWYQQTPGQGLQFLFEYFSETQRNKGNFPGRFSGRQFSNSRSEMNVSTLELGDSALYLCASSLNPAGEGETQYFGPGTRLLVL.

The chain links TRBV28 to TRBJ1-5; D gene unclear. V was cut by 6 bases and J by 9 bases, with 12 bases left in between. This CDR3 has 12 residues. Germline V lookup: CDR1 MDHEN, CDR2 SYDVKM. CDR3 residues: CASSSPAGPQHF. The CDR3 DNA follows: TGTGCCAGCAGCTCTCCCGCCGGGCCCCAGCATTTT.

This rearrangement joins TRBV28 to TRBJ2-7; weak D call: TRBD1 (5 bases). This CDR3 contains 14 residues. V shed 1 base and J shed 2 bases, with 9 bases lying between them. Germline CDR1 and CDR2: MDHEN and SYDVKM. The CDR3, as DNA: TGTGCCAGCAGTTTATCAGGGCTGCCCTACGAGCAGTACTTC. Its protein is CASSLSGLPYEQYF.

V and J are TRBV27 and TRBJ2-7; 9 nucleotides line up with TRBD1. Germline V gives CDR1 MNHEY, CDR2 SMNVEV (reference sequence). Trimming removed 4 bases from V and 2 bases from J; junction bases left unmatched: 6. This CDR3 spans 15 amino acids. In DNA form, the CDR3 reads TGTGCCAGCAGTTCGTCCGGGACAGGGACCTACGAGCAGTACTTC. As protein: CASSSSGTGTYEQYF.

J is TRBJ2-7 and V is TRBV7-2; TRBD2 matches at 9 bases. With V trimmed by 6 bases and J by 7 bases, 13 bases remained unmatched. Germline V CDR1 and CDR2: SGHTA, FQGNSA. This CDR3 region has 15 residues. The CDR3 loop reads CASSSSGAFPREQYF. In nucleotides, the CDR3 is TGTGCCAGCAGTTCTAGCGGGGCCTTTCCTCGAGAGCAGTACTTC.

The CDR3 is CASSETGESYEQYF. DNA of the CDR3: TGTGCCAGCAGTGAAACAGGGGAATCCTACGAGCAGTACTTC. The chain employs TRBV25-1 and TRBJ2-7; 7 bases align to TRBD1. Germline values: CDR1 MGHDK, CDR2 SYGVNS. CDR3 length equals 14 residues. The J segment lost 1 base and the V segment lost 2 bases, leaving 2 bases of the junction unmatched.

This sequence joins TRBV2 and TRBJ1-6; perhaps TRBD1 as D (6 bases). Trimming removed 6 bases at V and 0 bases at J, with 18 bases between. The CDR3 covers 18 residues. The germline gives CDR1 SNHLY, CDR2 FYNNEI. CDR3 loop: CASRISRGSSSYNSPLHF. In DNA form, the CDR3 reads TGTGCCAGCAGAATCAGCAGGGGCTCCAGCTCCTATAATTCACCCCTCCACTTT.

This chain connects TRBV6-5 to TRBJ2-5, with 7 positions matching TRBD2. Germline V CDR1 and CDR2: MNHEY, SVGAGI. CDR3 length: 16 amino acids. V shed 2 bases and J 0 bases; nucleotides not matched to a gene: 6. CDR3 in DNA: TGTGCCAGCAGTTACGAGTTCGGGGGGTACCAAGAGACCCAGTACTTC. It codes for CASSYEFGGYQETQYF.

This clone was detected only once. J is TRBJ1-5 and V is TRBV19; 10 nucleotides line up with TRBD1. This CDR3 spans 15 amino acids. Unmatched junction bases numbered 8, after V lost 5 bases and J lost 7 bases. CDR1 is LNHDA, CDR2 SQIVND, per germline (reference sequence). In nucleotides, the CDR3 is TGTGCCAGTAGTCCCAGGGACAGGGGTTCCCAGCCCCAGCATTTT. Its translation: CASSPRDRGSQPQHF.

J is TRBJ2-4 and V is TRBV28; weak D call: TRBD1 (5 bases). The CDR3 contains 14 residues. Germline V CDR1 and CDR2: MDHEN, SYDVKM. Between the trimmed V and J ends, which lost 5 bases and 6 bases, there was a span of 14 bases. The chain's CDR3 is CASSPSGQLNIQYF. The CDR3 DNA is TGTGCCAGCAGTCCTAGTGGACAATTAAACATTCAGTACTTC.

The gene calls are TRBV6-5 and TRBJ1-1; D might be TRBD1 (6 bases). V was shortened by 5 bases and J by 4 bases, with 17 bases between the two germline ends. CDR1 MNHEY and CDR2 SVGAGI come from the germline V gene. The CDR3 consists of 15 residues. The CDR3: CASSSQQGEGTEAFF. CDR3 coding DNA: TGTGCCAGCAGTAGCCAACAGGGAGAGGGCACTGAAGCTTTCTTT.

The chain links TRBV5-4 to TRBJ1-1; D remains ambiguous. The CDR3 is 12 residues long. The germline gives CDR1 SGHNT, CDR2 YYREEE (reference sequence). Trimming pared 1 base from V and 4 bases from J, leaving 5 bases between. The chain's CDR3 is CASSLLSTEAFF. CDR3 nucleotide sequence: TGTGCCAGCAGCTTGTTGAGCACTGAAGCTTTCTTT.

CDR3 coding DNA: TGTGCCAGCTATGAAAGGCAGGGGGCACCGGACTCTGGAAACACCATATATTTT. Protein: CASYERQGAPDSGNTIYF. The chain uses TRBV28 and TRBJ1-3; 8 bases fit TRBD1. Germline V gene data show CDR1 as MDHEN and CDR2 as SYDVKM. The CDR3 is made up of 18 amino acids. The trim removed 8 bases at V and 0 bases at J, leaving 15 bases unmatched.

The V gene is TRBV28, the J gene TRBJ1-5, with 9 nucleotides matching TRBD1. V was pared by 3 bases and J by 6 bases, with 3 bases of the junction left unmatched. The CDR3 loop spans 14 amino acids. Germline CDR1 MDHEN, CDR2 SYDVKM. For the CDR3, the DNA is TGTGCCAGCAGTTTGACAGGGGGAGCTCAGCCCCAGCATTTT. Protein product: CASSLTGGAQPQHF.

This clone was observed once. V and J are TRBV15 and TRBJ1-4, with 10 bases that match TRBD1. Germline CDR1 is LNHNV and CDR2 is YYDKDF (reference sequence). The CDR3 length is 16 residues. With V trimmed by 0 bases and J by 7 bases, 5 bases remained unmatched. In DNA form, the CDR3 reads TGTGCCACCAGCAGAGATATCGGGACAGGGGTTGAAAAACTGTTTTTT. Translating gives CATSRDIGTGVEKLFF.

This clone turned up a few times. The V call is TRBV5-6, the J call TRBJ2-1; 7 nucleotides agree with TRBD1. The V and J ends lost 4 bases and 4 bases, in that order; junction bases with no gene match: 5. CDR1 is SGHDT, CDR2 YYEEEE, per germline. The CDR3 is 14 residues long. DNA for the CDR3: TGTGCCAGCAGCCCCGGGACAGCTTACAATGAGCAGTTCTTC. Amino acid sequence: CASSPGTAYNEQFF. Full variable domain (remainder filled in from reference TRBV5-6 and TRBJ2-1): DAGVTQSPTHLIKTRGQQVTLRCSPKSGHDTVSWYQQALGQGPQFIFQYYEEEERQRGNFPDRFSGHQFPNYSSELNVNALLLGDSALYLCASSPGTAYNEQFFGPGTRLTVL.

The chain recombines TRBV5-1 with TRBJ2-2; TRBD1 matches 9 bases. Germline CDR1 reads SGHRS; CDR2 reads YFSETQ. This CDR3 region has 15 residues. V shed 4 bases, J shed 3 bases, and the junction held 4 bases outside the gene matches. CDR3: CASSPRQGDTGELFF. CDR3 bases: TGCGCCAGCAGCCCCCGACAGGGGGACACCGGGGAGCTGTTTTTT.

V gene TRBV5-8 combines with J gene TRBJ1-1, with TRBD1 as a possible D gene (6 bases). The CDR3 consists of 13 residues. The V gene's germline CDR1 is SGHTS and CDR2 YDEGEE. Trimming cost V 4 bases and J 0 bases, with 7 bases left between them. The CDR3 coding sequence is TGTGCCAGCAGCCGGACAGTGAACACTGAAGCTTTCTTT. It encodes CASSRTVNTEAFF.

CDR3 DNA: TGCGCCAGCAGAGGACCAGGGTCTGCCCAAGAGACCCAGTACTTC. This gives the protein CASRGPGSAQETQYF. The chain uses TRBV5-1 and TRBJ2-5, with D perhaps TRBD1 (5 bases). CDR1 is SGHRS and CDR2 is YFSETQ in the germline V gene. Trimming took 5 bases from V and 1 from J, leaving 15 bases between them. There are 15 residues in the CDR3.

The chain links TRBV19 to TRBJ2-7; 12 nucleotides agree with TRBD2. The CDR3 covers 18 residues. V lost 5 bases to trimming and J lost 0 bases; unmatched junction nucleotides: 11. Germline CDR1 LNHDA, CDR2 SQIVND (reference sequence). This CDR3 is CASSHRTSGNTPSYEQYF. The CDR3 bases are TGTGCCAGTAGTCACCGGACTAGCGGGAATACGCCCTCCTACGAGCAGTACTTC.